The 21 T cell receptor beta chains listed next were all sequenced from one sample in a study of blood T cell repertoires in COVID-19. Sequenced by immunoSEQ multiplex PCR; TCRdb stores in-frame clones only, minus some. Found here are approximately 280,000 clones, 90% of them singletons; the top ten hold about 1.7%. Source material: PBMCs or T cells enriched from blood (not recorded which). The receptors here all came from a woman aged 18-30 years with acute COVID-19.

Here the CDR3 DNA reads TGTGCCAGCTCCCGCGGGAGGGCGCGGGTTGGGGAGACCCAGTACTTC. Amino acids: CASSRGRARVGETQYF. This rearrangement joins TRBV18 to TRBJ2-5; 9 nucleotides line up with TRBD2. Germline V gives CDR1 KGHSH, CDR2 LQKENI. The CDR3 runs 16 residues. Germline trimming cut 6 bases from V and 5 bases from J; bases unmatched to any gene: 13.

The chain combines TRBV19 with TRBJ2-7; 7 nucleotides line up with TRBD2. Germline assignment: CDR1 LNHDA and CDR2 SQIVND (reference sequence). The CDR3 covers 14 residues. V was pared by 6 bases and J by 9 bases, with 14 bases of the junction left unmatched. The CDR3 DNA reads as TGTGCCAGTAGCCCCAGCGGGGACGCCGAGCGGCAGTACTTC. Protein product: CASSPSGDAERQYF. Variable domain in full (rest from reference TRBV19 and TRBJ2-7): DGGITQSPKYLFRKEGQNVTLSCEQNLNHDAMYWYRQDPGQGLRLIYYSQIVNDFQKGDIAEGYSVSREKKESFPLTVTSAQKNPTAFYLCASSPSGDAERQYFGPGTRLTVT.

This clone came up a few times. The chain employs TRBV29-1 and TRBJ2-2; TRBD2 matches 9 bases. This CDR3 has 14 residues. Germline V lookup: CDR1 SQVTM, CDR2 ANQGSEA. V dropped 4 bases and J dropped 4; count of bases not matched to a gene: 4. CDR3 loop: CSVVKLAGTGELFF. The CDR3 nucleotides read TGCAGCGTTGTTAAACTAGCGGGCACCGGGGAGCTGTTTTTT.

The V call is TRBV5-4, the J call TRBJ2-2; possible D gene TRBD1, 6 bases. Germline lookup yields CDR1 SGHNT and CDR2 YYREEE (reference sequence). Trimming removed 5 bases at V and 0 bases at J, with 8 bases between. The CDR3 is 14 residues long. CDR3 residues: CASSGGPNTGELFF. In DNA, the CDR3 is TGTGCCAGCAGTGGGGGCCCGAACACCGGGGAGCTGTTTTTT.

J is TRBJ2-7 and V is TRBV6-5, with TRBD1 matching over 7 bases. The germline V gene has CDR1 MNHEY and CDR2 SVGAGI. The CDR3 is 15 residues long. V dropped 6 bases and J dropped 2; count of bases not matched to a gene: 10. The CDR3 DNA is TGTGCCAGCAGCCTTACCGGGACAGCTACCTACGAGCAGTACTTC. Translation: CASSLTGTATYEQYF.

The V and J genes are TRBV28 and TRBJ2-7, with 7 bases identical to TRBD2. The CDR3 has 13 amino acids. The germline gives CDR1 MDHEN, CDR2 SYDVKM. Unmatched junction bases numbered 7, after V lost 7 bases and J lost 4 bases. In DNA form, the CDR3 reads TGTGCCAGCACACAGTGGGGGGGTTACGAGCAGTACTTC. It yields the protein CASTQWGGYEQYF.

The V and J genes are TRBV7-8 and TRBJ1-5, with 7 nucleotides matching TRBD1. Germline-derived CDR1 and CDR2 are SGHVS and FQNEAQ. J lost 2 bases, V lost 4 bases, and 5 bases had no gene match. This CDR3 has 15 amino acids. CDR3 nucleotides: TGTGCCAGCAGCTCCTTCGGACAGGGCAATCAGCCCCAGCATTTT. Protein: CASSSFGQGNQPQHF.

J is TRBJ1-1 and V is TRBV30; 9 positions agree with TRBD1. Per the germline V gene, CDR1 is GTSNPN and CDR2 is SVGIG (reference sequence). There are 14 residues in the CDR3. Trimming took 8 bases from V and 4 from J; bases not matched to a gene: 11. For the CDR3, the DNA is TGTGCCGCCCAATCGACAGGGGGGTTCACTGAAGCTTTCTTT. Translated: CAAQSTGGFTEAFF.

This CDR3 is CACLGLAFTGELFF. In DNA, the CDR3 is TGTGCCTGCCTGGGACTAGCGTTTACCGGGGAGCTGTTTTTT. The rearrangement links TRBV30 to TRBJ2-2; 10 bases are a match to TRBD2. V shed 6 bases, J shed 5 bases, and the junction held 6 bases outside the gene matches. The CDR3 has 14 residues. In germline, CDR1 is GTSNPN, CDR2 SVGIG (reference sequence).

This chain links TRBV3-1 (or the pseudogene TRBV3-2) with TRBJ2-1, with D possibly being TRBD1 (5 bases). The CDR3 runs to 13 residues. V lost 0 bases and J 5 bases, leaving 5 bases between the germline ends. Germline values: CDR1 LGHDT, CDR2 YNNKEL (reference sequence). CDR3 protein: CASSQETDNEQFF. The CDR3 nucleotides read TGTGCCAGCAGCCAAGAGACAGACAATGAGCAGTTCTTC.

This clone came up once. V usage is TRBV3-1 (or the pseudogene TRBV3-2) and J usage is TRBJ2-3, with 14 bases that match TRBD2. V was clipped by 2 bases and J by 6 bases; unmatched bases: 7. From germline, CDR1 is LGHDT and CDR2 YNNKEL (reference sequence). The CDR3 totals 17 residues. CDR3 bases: TGTGCCAGCAGCCAACGGGGGACTAGCGGGAGTTGGGATACGCAGTATTTT. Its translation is CASSQRGTSGSWDTQYF.

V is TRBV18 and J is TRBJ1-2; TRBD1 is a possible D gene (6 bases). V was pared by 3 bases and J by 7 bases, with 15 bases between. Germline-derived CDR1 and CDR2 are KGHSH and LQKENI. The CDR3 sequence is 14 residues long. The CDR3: CASSPDRTGSGYTF. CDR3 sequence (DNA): TGTGCCAGCTCACCCGACAGGACCGGGTCTGGCTACACCTTC.

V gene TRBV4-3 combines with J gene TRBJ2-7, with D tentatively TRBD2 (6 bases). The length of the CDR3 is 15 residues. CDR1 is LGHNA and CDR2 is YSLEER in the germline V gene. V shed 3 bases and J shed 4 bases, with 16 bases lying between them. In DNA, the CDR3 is TGCGCCAGCAGCCAGACCTCCGCTAGCGCGTACGAGCAGTACTTC. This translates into CASSQTSASAYEQYF.

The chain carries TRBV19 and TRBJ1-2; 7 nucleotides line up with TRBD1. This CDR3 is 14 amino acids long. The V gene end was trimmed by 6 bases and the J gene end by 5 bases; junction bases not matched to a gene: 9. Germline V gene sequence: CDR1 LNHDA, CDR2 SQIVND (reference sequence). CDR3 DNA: TGTGCCAGTAGAAATACAGGGGAAGGATATGGCTACACCTTC. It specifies CASRNTGEGYGYTF.

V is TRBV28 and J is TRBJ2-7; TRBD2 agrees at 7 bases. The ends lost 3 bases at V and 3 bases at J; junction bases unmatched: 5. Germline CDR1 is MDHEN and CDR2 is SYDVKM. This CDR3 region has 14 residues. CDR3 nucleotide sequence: TGTGCCAGCAGTTTGGCGGGAGTCGGCTACGAGCAGTACTTC. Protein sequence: CASSLAGVGYEQYF.

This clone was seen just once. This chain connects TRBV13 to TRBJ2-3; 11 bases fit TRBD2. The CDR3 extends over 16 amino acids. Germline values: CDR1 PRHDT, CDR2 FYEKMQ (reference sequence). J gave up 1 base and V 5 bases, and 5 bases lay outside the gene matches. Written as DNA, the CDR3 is TGTGCCAGCAGCCGACTACTAGCGGGAGGCACAGATACGCAGTATTTT. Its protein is CASSRLLAGGTDTQYF.

In DNA form, the CDR3 reads TGCGCCAGCAGCCAAGAAGCGAGGGCTAGCGGGAGAAGGTACGAGCAGTACTTC. Amino acids: CASSQEARASGRRYEQYF. This rearrangement joins TRBV4-1 to TRBJ2-7, with TRBD2 matching over 10 bases. Germline lookup yields CDR1 MGHRA and CDR2 YSYEKL. J gave up 4 bases and V 0 bases, and 12 bases lay outside the gene matches. CDR3 length equals 18 residues.

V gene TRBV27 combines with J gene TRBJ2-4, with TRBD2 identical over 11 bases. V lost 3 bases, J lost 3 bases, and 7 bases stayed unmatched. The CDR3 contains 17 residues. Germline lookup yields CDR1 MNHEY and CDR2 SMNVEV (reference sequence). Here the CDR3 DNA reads TGTGCCAGCAGTTTCCTTGGACTAGCGGGCGGCAAAAACATTCAGTACTTC. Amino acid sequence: CASSFLGLAGGKNIQYF.

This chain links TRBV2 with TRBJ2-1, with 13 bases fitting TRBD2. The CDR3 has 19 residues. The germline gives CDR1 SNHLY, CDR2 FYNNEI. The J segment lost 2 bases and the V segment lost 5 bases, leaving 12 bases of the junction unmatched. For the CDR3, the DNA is TGTGCCAGCAGTTATTCCGGGACTAGCGGGAATCGAGCCTACAATGAGCAGTTCTTC. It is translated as CASSYSGTSGNRAYNEQFF.

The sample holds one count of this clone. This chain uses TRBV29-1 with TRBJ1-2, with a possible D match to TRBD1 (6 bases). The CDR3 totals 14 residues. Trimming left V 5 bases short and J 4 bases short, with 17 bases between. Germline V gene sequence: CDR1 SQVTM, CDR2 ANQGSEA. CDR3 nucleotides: TGCAGCGTTTTGGGAACAGGGAGCGGCTATGGCTACACCTTC. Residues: CSVLGTGSGYGYTF.

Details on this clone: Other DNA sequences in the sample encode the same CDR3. CDR3 protein: CASSWTTYEQYF. The CDR3 DNA follows: TGTGCCAGCAGCTGGACTACCTACGAGCAGTACTTC. V gene TRBV7-2 combines with J gene TRBJ2-7; D might be TRBD2 (6 bases). V lost 4 bases to trimming and J lost 2 bases, with 6 bases between them. There are 12 residues in the CDR3. CDR1 is SGHTA, CDR2 FQGNSA, per germline.